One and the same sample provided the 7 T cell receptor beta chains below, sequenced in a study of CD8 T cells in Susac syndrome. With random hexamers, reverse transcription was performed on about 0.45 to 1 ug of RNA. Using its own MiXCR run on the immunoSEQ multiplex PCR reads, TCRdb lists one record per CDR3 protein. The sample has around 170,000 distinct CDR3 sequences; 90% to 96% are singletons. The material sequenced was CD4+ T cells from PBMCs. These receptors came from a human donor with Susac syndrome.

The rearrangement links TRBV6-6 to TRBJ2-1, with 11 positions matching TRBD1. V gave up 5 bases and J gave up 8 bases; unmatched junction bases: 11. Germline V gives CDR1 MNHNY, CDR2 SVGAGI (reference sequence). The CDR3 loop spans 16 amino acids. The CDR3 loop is CASSPRPGTGGHEQFF. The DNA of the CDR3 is TGTGCCAGCAGTCCTCGTCCCGGGACAGGGGGGCATGAGCAGTTCTTC.

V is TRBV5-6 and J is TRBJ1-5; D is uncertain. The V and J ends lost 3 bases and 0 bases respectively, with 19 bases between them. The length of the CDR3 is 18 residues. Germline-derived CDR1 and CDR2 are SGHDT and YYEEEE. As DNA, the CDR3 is TGTGCCAGCAGCTCCATCCGGGGAGTGCTAACTAGCAATCAGCCCCAGCATTTT. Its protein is CASSSIRGVLTSNQPQHF.

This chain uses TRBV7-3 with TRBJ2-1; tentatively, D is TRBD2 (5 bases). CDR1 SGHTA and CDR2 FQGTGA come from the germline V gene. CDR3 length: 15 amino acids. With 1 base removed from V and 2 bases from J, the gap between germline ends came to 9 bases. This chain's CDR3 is CASSLNGGPYNEQFF. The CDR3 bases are TGTGCCAGCAGCTTAAATGGAGGCCCCTACAATGAGCAGTTCTTC.

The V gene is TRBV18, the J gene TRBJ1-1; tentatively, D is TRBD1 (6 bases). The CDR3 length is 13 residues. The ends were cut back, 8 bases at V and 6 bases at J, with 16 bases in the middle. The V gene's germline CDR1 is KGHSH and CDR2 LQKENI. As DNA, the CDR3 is TGTGCCAGCCTCGTTGGAACAGGGTCTGAAGCTTTCTTT. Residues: CASLVGTGSEAFF.

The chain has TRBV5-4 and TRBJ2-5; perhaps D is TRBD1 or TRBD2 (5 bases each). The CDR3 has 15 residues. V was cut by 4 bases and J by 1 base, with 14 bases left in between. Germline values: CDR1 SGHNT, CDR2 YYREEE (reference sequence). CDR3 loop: CASSPSQGRQETQYF. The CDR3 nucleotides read TGTGCCAGCAGCCCATCCCAGGGACGCCAAGAGACCCAGTACTTC.

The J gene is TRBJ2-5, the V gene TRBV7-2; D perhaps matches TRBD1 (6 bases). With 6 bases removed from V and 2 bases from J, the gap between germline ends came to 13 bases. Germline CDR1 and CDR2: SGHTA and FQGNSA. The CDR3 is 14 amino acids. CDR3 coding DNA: TGTGCCAGCAGTAGAGACAGGAAACAAGAGACCCAGTACTTC. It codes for CASSRDRKQETQYF.

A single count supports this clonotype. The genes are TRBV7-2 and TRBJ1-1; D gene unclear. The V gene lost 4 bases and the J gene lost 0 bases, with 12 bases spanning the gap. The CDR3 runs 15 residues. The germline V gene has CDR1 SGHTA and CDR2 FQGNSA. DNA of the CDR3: TGTGCCAGCAGCTCTTACACGTTTCTGAACACTGAAGCTTTCTTT. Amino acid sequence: CASSSYTFLNTEAFF.